This TCR beta chain was sequenced in a study of Graves' ophthalmopathy and Graves' hyperthyroidism. Study-wide results and caveats: The model reached around 66% sensitivity and roughly 76% specificity for predicting ophthalmopathy progression. Blood samples also showed most expanded thyroid clonotypes exceeding 0.001 frequency.

CDR1 is LNHDA and CDR2 is SQIVND in the germline V gene (reference sequence). This CDR3 comprises 14 residues. Trimming pared 3 bases from V and 3 bases from J, leaving 8 bases between. RNA transcripts were the template, and TCR beta CDR3 regions were amplified from them. HTBI primers primed a first-round RT-PCR, and a second-round multiplex PCR followed. TCRdb reprocessed the multiplex PCR reads via MiXCR and lists one record per CDR3 protein. Among about 240,000 distinct CDR3 sequences, around 45% were seen once, and the ten largest hold around half. Diagnosis used clinical symptoms, serum thyroxine, TRAb, thyroid ultrasound and orbital computed tomography. This clonotype was found a few times. Its antigen is as yet unknown.

This chain uses TRBV19 with TRBJ1-4; no reliable D call. The sequence was obtained from an adult man with Graves' ophthalmopathy. The sample was peripheral blood. CDR3 sequence: CASSIASPNEKLFF. The CDR3 region has the DNA TGTGCCAGTAGTATTGCCAGCCCTAATGAAAAACTGTTTTTT.